Each of the 18 T cell receptor beta chains below was sequenced from the same sample in a study of human T cells and chemical hapten exposure. Time point here: pre-sensitization, week 0. Specified treatment: therapeutic diphenylcyclopropenone sensitization with weekly scalp DPC. MiXCR, run by TCRdb on the RACE reads, gives a single entry per CDR3 protein. The repertoire has fewer than 60,000 distinct CDR3 sequences, approximately 11% of them found once; the top ten carry roughly 4.3%. The material was whole blood, obtained in connection with sensitization to the hapten diphenylcyclopropenone (DPC). These receptor sequences come from a woman in her thirties or forties with alopecia areata. Some clones in this sample may be carry-over from other donors' samples.

This clonotype showed up many times. This chain links TRBV27 with TRBJ2-5; TRBD1 is a possible D gene (5 bases). Germline V gives CDR1 MNHEY, CDR2 SMNVEV (reference sequence). The V end was cut by 3 bases, the J end by 5 bases, with 13 bases between. The CDR3 contains 14 residues. The CDR3 loop reads CASSLTEPRETQYF. The CDR3 coding sequence is TGTGCCAGCAGTTTGACAGAACCCAGGGAGACCCAGTACTTC.

This clonotype showed up many times. The J gene is TRBJ2-5, the V gene TRBV5-1, with no clear D. Trimming removed 8 bases from V and 6 bases from J, with 20 bases in between. CDR3 length equals 14 residues. Germline lookup yields CDR1 SGHRS and CDR2 YFSETQ. The CDR3 here is CARSRSGRLKTQYF. The CDR3 nucleotides read TGCGCCAGGAGTCGCTCGGGCAGGCTGAAGACCCAGTACTTC. Looking up the rest from reference TRBV5-1 and TRBJ2-5 gives the full variable domain: KAGVTQTPRYLIKTRGQQVTLSCSPISGHRSVSWYQQTPGQGLQFLFEYFSETQRNKGNFPGRFSGRQFSNSRSEMNVSTLELGDSALYLCARSRSGRLKTQYFGPGTRLLVL.

The V and J genes are TRBV5-4 and TRBJ1-2; D is ambiguous. V was cut by 3 bases and J by 2 bases, with 17 bases left in between. Germline V lookup: CDR1 SGHNT, CDR2 YYREEE (reference sequence). This CDR3 region has 16 residues. The CDR3 DNA sequence: TGTGCCAGCAGCTACAATTCAGGCGGGAGGAACTATGGCTACACCTTC. Translation: CASSYNSGGRNYGYTF.

CDR3 DNA: TGTGCCAGCAGCTTAAGGGCGCGGGGACTAGCGGGGGGCGACACCGGGGAGCTGTTTTTT. The encoded protein is CASSLRARGLAGGDTGELFF. The V gene is TRBV7-3, the J gene TRBJ2-2; TRBD2 aligns across 15 bases. Germline lookup yields CDR1 SGHTA and CDR2 FQGTGA. This CDR3 has 20 amino acids. V shed 1 base and J 3 bases; nucleotides not matched to a gene: 9.

About this clonotype: A read error may produce the germline difference seen at one junction end. This chain uses TRBV7-9 with TRBJ1-3; tentative D call: TRBD1 (6 bases). The CDR3 is 15 amino acids. CDR1 and CDR2 from the germline V gene are SEHNR and FQNEAQ (reference sequence). CDR3 sequence reads: CASSLGGASGDTIYF. Written as DNA, the CDR3 is TGTGCCAGCAGCTTAGGGGGGGCGAGTGGAGACACCATATATTTT.

The V gene is TRBV12-3 or TRBV12-4, the J gene TRBJ1-1; D uncertain. Between the trimmed V and J ends, which lost 6 bases and 5 bases, there was a span of 13 bases. The CDR3 loop spans 13 amino acids. The CDR3 bases are TGTGCCAGCAGGGATAGGGAGTTAACTGAAGCTTTCTTT. It specifies CASRDRELTEAFF.

This chain links TRBV6-4 with TRBJ2-1, with a weak D call TRBD2 (6 bases). The germline V gene encodes CDR1 MRHNA and CDR2 SNTAGT. The V and J ends lost 8 bases and 4 bases respectively, with 12 bases between them. The CDR3 spans 13 residues. The CDR3 DNA is TGTGCCAGCTCCCCGGACTATTACAATGAGCAGTTCTTC. Translation: CASSPDYYNEQFF.

V and J are TRBV5-6 and TRBJ2-5, with TRBD1 matching 7 bases. CDR3 length equals 17 residues. Unmatched junction bases numbered 11, after V lost 3 bases and J lost 0 bases. Germline assignment: CDR1 SGHDT and CDR2 YYEEEE. The CDR3 sequence is CASSSNGDSWYQETQYF. The DNA of the CDR3 is TGTGCCAGCAGCTCGAACGGGGACAGCTGGTACCAAGAGACCCAGTACTTC.

This chain joins TRBV29-1 and TRBJ2-2; possibly TRBD2 for D (5 bases). Trimming removed 7 bases from V and 8 bases from J, with 11 bases in between. The CDR3 loop spans 11 amino acids. The germline gives CDR1 SQVTM, CDR2 ANQGSEA. In DNA, the CDR3 is TGCAGCGCCGGGAACCAGGGGGAGCTGTTTTTT. Residues: CSAGNQGELFF.

Many counts were recorded for this clonotype. The chain carries TRBV11-2 and TRBJ2-7; 8 bases agree with TRBD1. The CDR3 sequence is 17 residues long. Germline trimming cut 1 base from V and 0 bases from J; bases unmatched to any gene: 8. From germline, CDR1 is SGHAT and CDR2 FQNNGV. CDR3 amino acids: CASSLGSPGQVSYEQYF. The CDR3 region has the DNA TGTGCCAGCAGCTTAGGGTCTCCGGGACAGGTCTCCTACGAGCAGTACTTC.

This clonotype has only a few counts. The CDR3 region has the DNA TGTGCCATCAGTGGTACGCGCGGGGGTACTGAAAAACTGTTTTTT. It yields the protein CAISGTRGGTEKLFF. The chain couples TRBV10-3 to TRBJ1-4; the D gene is possibly TRBD1 (5 bases). The germline V and J ends were trimmed by 4 bases and 7 bases, with 16 bases remaining between them. The CDR3 length is 15 residues. Germline V gives CDR1 ENHRY, CDR2 SYGVKD.

This clonotype appeared many times. This chain joins TRBV20-1 and TRBJ2-5; 10 bases align to TRBD2. J was trimmed by 2 bases and V by 6 bases; bases with no gene match: 3. Germline V gives CDR1 DFQATT, CDR2 SNEGSKA (reference sequence). This CDR3 is built from 13 residues. The DNA for the CDR3 is TGCAGTGCAACGGGACTAGCGCAAGAGACCCAGTACTTC. Translated, it gives CSATGLAQETQYF.

The J gene is TRBJ1-4, the V gene TRBV4-3, with TRBD1 matching 9 bases. Trimming took 1 base from V and 0 from J; bases not matched to a gene: 0. The CDR3 is 16 residues long. The V gene's germline CDR1 is LGHNA and CDR2 YSLEER. The CDR3 spells CASSQGTGATNEKLFF. CDR3 coding DNA: TGCGCCAGCAGCCAAGGGACAGGGGCAACTAATGAAAAACTGTTTTTT.

On this clonotype itself: A much larger clonotype is one base distant, so this may be a read error. The CDR3 here is CASSAHMVGTEAFF. Here the CDR3 DNA reads TGTGCCAGCAGCGCCCACATGGTCGGAACTGAAGCTTTCTTT. This chain links TRBV7-9 with TRBJ1-1; D is ambiguous. V was cut by 5 bases and J by 5 bases, with 15 bases left in between. The CDR3 length is 14 residues. CDR1 SEHNR and CDR2 FQNEAQ come from the germline V gene (reference sequence).

This clonotype has a count of ten or more. The chain employs TRBV20-1 and TRBJ2-3, with D perhaps TRBD2 (7 bases). Per the germline V gene, CDR1 is DFQATT and CDR2 is SNEGSKA (reference sequence). V gave up 6 bases and J gave up 4 bases, with 20 bases separating them. This CDR3 has 15 residues. CDR3 sequence (DNA): TGCAGTGCCGGGGGCGGGCGGGAGTTGGCAGATACGCAGTATTTT. Amino acid sequence: CSAGGGRELADTQYF.

The chain combines TRBV9 with TRBJ1-3; D remains unclear. This CDR3 is built from 15 residues. V lost 4 bases to trimming and J lost 2 bases, with 13 bases between them. CDR1 and CDR2 (germline): SGDLS, YYNGEE. The CDR3 DNA reads TGTGCCAGCAGCCGTAACCTCGTGGCTGGAAACACCATATATTTT. This translates into CASSRNLVAGNTIYF.

This clonotype turned up a few times. The CDR3 DNA sequence: TGTGCCAGCAGCCGGACAGAAGAGACCCAGTACTTC. Its translation: CASSRTEETQYF. J is TRBJ2-5 and V is TRBV12-3 or TRBV12-4, with D possibly being TRBD1 (6 bases). The CDR3 is 12 residues long. V was pared by 6 bases and J by 3 bases, with 8 bases between.

J is TRBJ1-1 and V is TRBV27; 9 nucleotides agree with TRBD1. The CDR3 covers 14 residues. V dropped 6 bases and J dropped 5; count of bases not matched to a gene: 7. Per germline, CDR1 MNHEY and CDR2 SMNVEV (reference sequence). The CDR3 protein is CASSLTGGRTEAFF. The DNA of the CDR3 is TGTGCCAGCAGCTTAACAGGGGGCAGGACTGAAGCTTTCTTT.